This record looks at one T cell receptor (beta chain) sequence and its context. Only in-frame clones appear in the TCRdb table, and some are missing; sequencing was by immunoSEQ multiplex PCR. Seen here are over 100,000 clones, 90% observed once, and the top ten hold 4% to 5.5%. The data were taken from a study of control samples from healthy donors and cancer patients. Germline-derived CDR1 and CDR2 are MDHEN and SYDVKM. The ends lost 4 bases at V and 6 bases at J; junction bases unmatched: 6. The CDR3 spans 15 residues. The receptor comes from a human donor in good health. The donor label of this sample is uncertain. This chain uses TRBV28 with TRBJ1-2; 12 positions match TRBD1. Sequenced sample: blood. The CDR3 is CASSSPGQGANGYTF. The CDR3 nucleotides read TGTGCCAGCAGTTCTCCGGGACAGGGGGCAAATGGCTACACCTTC.